The clone carrying this TCR beta chain was counted at least ten times. Its antigen remains unidentified. One end of the junction fails to match germline, which may point to a read error. These data come from a study of identical twins. Study observations and caveats: Interpretation of the results relied on cross-sectional statistical analysis and not on following the same donors.

The CDR3 is made up of 12 amino acids. The germline V gene has CDR1 WSHSY and CDR2 SAAADI. TCRdb independently ran MiXCR on the 5' RACE reads; one entry per CDR3 protein. The table includes roughly 1.6 million distinct CDR3 sequences, around a third detected once. Sequenced: cord blood. The chain combines TRBV10-2 with TRBJ2-7; no firm D call. The TCR was taken from a newborn girl in good health. CDR3 region: CASSDNSYEQYF. The CDR3 nucleotides read TGTGCCAGCAGTGACAACTCCTACGAGCAGTACTTC.